This passage covers 11 T cell receptor beta chains from one sample sequenced in a study of neurological immune-mediated disorders. TCRdb ran MiXCR on the 5' RACE reads and lists one entry per CDR3 protein. The profile shows more than 75,000 distinct CDR3 sequences, 4.5% to 6.5% of them singletons. The source material was PBMCs. These receptors came from a woman in her 30s with multiple sclerosis.

This clonotype was seen ten or more times. V and J are TRBV20-1 and TRBJ2-1, with a tentative D call TRBD2 (7 bases). The ends were cut back, 0 bases at V and 10 bases at J, with 19 bases in the middle. The length of the CDR3 is 15 residues. Germline CDR1 DFQATT, CDR2 SNEGSKA (reference sequence). CDR3 in amino acids: CSAREYRGARGEQFF. CDR3 in DNA: TGCAGTGCTAGAGAGTACCGGGGGGCTCGTGGGGAGCAGTTCTTC.

This clonotype has ten or more counts. The chain carries TRBV3-1 and TRBJ1-1; weak D call: TRBD1 (5 bases). The CDR3 is 14 residues long. Deletions cut 0 bases from V and 5 bases from J, with 10 bases between. Germline V gene data show CDR1 as LGHDT and CDR2 as YNNKEL (reference sequence). The CDR3 coding sequence is TGTGCCAGCAGCCAAGATCCAGGGAGAACTGAAGCTTTCTTT. Amino acid sequence: CASSQDPGRTEAFF.

This clonotype was found many times. V usage is TRBV20-1 and J usage is TRBJ2-7; 8 nucleotides line up with TRBD1. Per the germline V gene, CDR1 is DFQATT and CDR2 is SNEGSKA (reference sequence). There are 13 residues in the CDR3. Here the CDR3 reads CSPRGQAKYEQYF. DNA of the CDR3: TGCAGCCCCAGGGGACAGGCAAAATACGAGCAGTACTTC.

This clonotype showed up many times. The chain uses TRBV23-1 and TRBJ1-5, with D possibly matching TRBD1 (6 bases). TRBV23-1 is marked as an open reading frame, function uncertain. This CDR3 spans 16 amino acids. V lost 5 bases and J lost 3, with 17 bases in between. CDR3 loop: CASSEKGGRVNQPQHF. The CDR3 region has the DNA TGCGCCAGCAGTGAGAAAGGGGGGCGGGTCAATCAGCCCCAGCATTTT.

This clonotype has a count of ten or more. V gene TRBV7-9 combines with J gene TRBJ2-7; the match to TRBD2 covers 11 bases. Trimming at V came to 5 bases and at J to 0 bases, leaving 9 bases not matched to a gene. Germline CDR1 is SEHNR and CDR2 is FQNEAQ (reference sequence). The CDR3 loop spans 17 amino acids. As DNA, the CDR3 is TGTGCCAGCAGCCGCCAGGGACTAGCGGCGACCTCCTACGAGCAGTACTTC. Amino acids: CASSRQGLAATSYEQYF. Full variable domain (outside the CDR3, taken from reference TRBV7-9 and TRBJ2-7): DTGVSQNPRHKITKRGQNVTFRCDPISEHNRLYWYRQTLGQGPEFLTYFQNEAQLEKSRLLSDRFSAERPKGSFSTLEIQRTEQGDSAMYLCASSRQGLAATSYEQYFGPGTRLTVT.

Concerning this clonotype: Since a much larger clone is just one base distant, this may be a read error. V and J are TRBV21-1 and TRBJ1-6. TRBV21-1 is a recognized pseudogene. This CDR3 is 13 amino acids long. The CDR3 region is CASRRGLGSPLNF. The CDR3 DNA sequence: TGTGCCAGCAGGCGGGGTTTAGGTTCACCCCTCAACTTT.

This rearrangement joins TRBV20-1 to TRBJ1-1; TRBD1 agrees at 7 bases. V was clipped by 6 bases and J by 8 bases; unmatched bases: 15. There are 14 residues in the CDR3. Germline-derived CDR1 and CDR2 are DFQATT and SNEGSKA (reference sequence). The CDR3 nucleotides are TGCAGTGCCCAACCTCAGTCCGGGACAGCGGAAGCTTTCTTT. Protein product: CSAQPQSGTAEAFF.

This clonotype was found many times. This chain joins TRBV20-1 and TRBJ2-3; the match to TRBD2 covers 9 bases. There are 15 residues in the CDR3. Germline lookup yields CDR1 DFQATT and CDR2 SNEGSKA (reference sequence). The V gene end was trimmed by 3 bases and the J gene end by 6 bases; junction bases not matched to a gene: 10. The CDR3 loop reads CSASAGGRAWDTQYF. For the CDR3, the DNA is TGCAGTGCTAGCGCAGGCGGGAGGGCCTGGGATACGCAGTATTTT.

Many counts were recorded for this clonotype. V gene TRBV5-1 combines with J gene TRBJ2-3; tentative D call: TRBD1 (5 bases). The CDR3 sequence is 16 residues long. The V and J ends lost 1 base and 4 bases respectively, with 16 bases between them. Germline V gene sequence: CDR1 SGHRS, CDR2 YFSETQ. CDR3 bases: TGCGCCAGCAGCTTGCAGGGATTCCAAACGGCAGATACGCAGTATTTT. It is translated as CASSLQGFQTADTQYF.

The table lists this clonotype with many counts. The gene calls are TRBV6-1 and TRBJ2-1; 9 bases agree with TRBD2. The CDR3 has 15 amino acids. The trim removed 3 bases at V and 2 bases at J, leaving 2 bases unmatched. Germline CDR1 and CDR2: MNHNS and SASEGT. The CDR3 here is CASSETSGTYNEQFF. CDR3 in DNA: TGTGCCAGCAGTGAGACTAGCGGAACCTACAATGAGCAGTTCTTC.

This clonotype was counted a few times. This chain connects TRBV20-1 to TRBJ1-5; a weak D match, TRBD1 (5 bases). The V end was cut by 6 bases, the J end by 2 bases, with 14 bases between. Per the germline V gene, CDR1 is DFQATT and CDR2 is SNEGSKA (reference sequence). This CDR3 contains 14 residues. This chain's CDR3 is CSATSGNGNQPQHF. The CDR3 DNA follows: TGCAGTGCAACCTCAGGGAACGGCAATCAGCCCCAGCATTTT.